This T cell receptor beta chain was captured in a study of Ad26.COV2.S vaccination and SARS-CoV-2 variants. Whole-study results and caveats: Vaccine and placebo recipients had comparable breadth of non-spike TCRs.

Points on this clone: Its antigen is still unknown.

V lost 6 bases to trimming and J lost 0 bases, with 18 bases between them. The CDR3 is 16 amino acids. Germline CDR1 reads MDHEN; CDR2 reads SYDVKM. As to treatment: around 19 received Ad26.COV2.S at low or high dose, single or two shots; five or six received placebo; per-sample allocation not given. Sample collection was performed on day 63 after the first vaccine or placebo injection. This table comes from immunoSEQ multiplex PCR, and its TCRdb copy is limited to in-frame clones, with some not included. This sample carries 350,000 to 400,000 clones, approximately 89% of them seen once, and the ten largest clones take around 2%.

The material was peripheral blood, obtained in a trial of Ad26.COV2.S vaccine versus placebo. The V gene is TRBV28, the J gene TRBJ2-7, with D perhaps matching TRBD1 (6 bases). The sequence derives from a person aged 18-65 years who received the Ad26.COV2.S COVID-19 vaccine or a placebo. CDR3 in DNA: TGTGCCAGCAGGCCTAGGACAGCGCAATACTCCTACGAGCAGTACTTC. Translating it yields CASRPRTAQYSYEQYF.